The clone carrying this T cell receptor beta chain occurred many times. The data were obtained in a study of molecular identifiers for immune sequencing clone quantification. In the study overall: The replicates split RNA from around 18,000 or 91,000 naive CD8 cells five ways and sequenced four.

The V gene's germline CDR1 is SGHKS and CDR2 YYEKEE (reference sequence). Trimming at V came to 0 bases and at J to 1 base, leaving 4 bases not matched to a gene. The CDR3 totals 17 residues. Generation of bulk TCR libraries relied on previously described methods and listed TCR primers. Each CDR3 protein is one row after TCRdb ran MiXCR on the PCR reads. The data show hundreds of thousands of distinct CDR3 sequences, roughly 23% seen once. The sequence was collected from a human donor in good health. Some libraries in this study had Jurkat cell RNA spiked in. This chain uses TRBV5-5 with TRBJ2-5, with TRBD2 matching 12 bases. The sequenced sample was naive CD8+ T cells from blood, with Jurkat cell RNA spiked in. As for subset: FACS-sorted CD8+CD4-CCR7+CD45RA+ naive T cells. The CDR3 DNA sequence: TGTGCCAGCAGCTTGGTTCTAGCGGGGGGGCTCCAAGAGACCCAGTACTTC. Amino acids: CASSLVLAGGLQETQYF.